This TCR beta chain is drawn from a study of T cell responses to AZD1222 COVID-19 vaccine. Overall study findings and caveats: In a largely white British group with more females than males, clonal diversity was possibly underestimated.

With regard to this clone: What it recognizes is unknown.

Using immunoSEQ multiplex PCR, the repertoire was profiled, and TCRdb retains in-frame clones only, with some absent. Found here are 140,000 to 150,000 clones, approximately 91% of them singletons; the top ten hold just under 2%. The length of the CDR3 is 13 residues. CDR1 is SGHAT and CDR2 is FQNNGV in the germline V gene. Trimming removed 2 bases from V and 7 bases from J, with 9 bases in between. The input for sequencing was peripheral blood, taken 28 days after the second AZD1222 dose. The chain employs TRBV11-2 and TRBJ2-1; D is unresolved. The TCR comes from an adult who received the AZD1222 COVID-19 vaccine. In DNA form, the CDR3 reads TGTGCCAGCAGCTTATGGGGTGAGAATGAGCAGTTCTTC. This codes for CASSLWGENEQFF.